These 31 T cell receptor beta chains were all obtained from the same sample, sequenced in a study of cytomegalovirus exposure and HLA in healthy donors. Only in-frame clones appear in the TCRdb table, and some are missing; sequencing was by immunoSEQ multiplex PCR. The sample lists about 160,000 clones, 89% occurring once. The sample taken for sequencing was PBMCs. Source of these receptors: a man in his late teens or twenties in good health and CMV-seropositive.

This clone has more than one count but fewer than ten. The chain is built from TRBV4-2 and TRBJ2-7, with D unclear. V was cut by 0 bases and J by 6 bases, with 9 bases left in between. Germline V lookup: CDR1 LGHNA, CDR2 YNFKEQ. The CDR3 sequence is 13 residues long. The DNA for the CDR3 is TGTGCCAGCAGCCAAGACTGGTCGGGCGAGCAGTACTTC. It codes for CASSQDWSGEQYF.

The chain couples TRBV6-5 to TRBJ1-1; D remains unclear. The CDR3 is 13 amino acids. The V gene lost 7 bases and the J gene lost 4 bases, with 13 bases spanning the gap. Germline values: CDR1 MNHEY, CDR2 SVGAGI. The CDR3 here is CASMAGLSTEAFF. The CDR3 DNA reads TGTGCCAGCATGGCGGGTTTGAGCACTGAAGCTTTCTTT.

The chain uses TRBV15 and TRBJ2-1; 10 nucleotides agree with TRBD2. Germline CDR1 and CDR2: LNHNV and YYDKDF (reference sequence). V lost 5 bases and J lost 4; bases outside the gene matches: 8. This CDR3 has 16 residues. The CDR3 DNA follows: TGTGCCACCAGCCTAGGCGGGACTAGCGAATACAATGAGCAGTTCTTC. Encoded protein: CATSLGGTSEYNEQFF.

In its sample, this clone was seen a few times. This chain joins TRBV9 and TRBJ2-1, with D possibly being TRBD2 (6 bases). Germline values: CDR1 SGDLS, CDR2 YYNGEE. The ends were cut back, 4 bases at V and 0 bases at J, with 14 bases in the middle. There are 16 residues in the CDR3. The CDR3 bases are TGTGCCAGCAGCCCCCGTAGCGGAAGCTCCTACAATGAGCAGTTCTTC. This sequence encodes CASSPRSGSSYNEQFF.

V gene TRBV10-3 combines with J gene TRBJ1-1, with no clear D. CDR3 length: 14 amino acids. The germline V gene encodes CDR1 ENHRY and CDR2 SYGVKD. The V end lost 7 bases, the J end lost 0 bases, and 12 bases lay between the germline ends. The CDR3 DNA is TGTGCCATCAAATTCGAGGCCATGAACACTGAAGCTTTCTTT. Its protein is CAIKFEAMNTEAFF.

The V gene is TRBV28, the J gene TRBJ2-7; D gene uncertain. CDR3 length equals 14 residues. The germline CDR1 and CDR2 sequences are MDHEN and SYDVKM. V was pared by 2 bases and J by 2 bases, with 10 bases between. The CDR3 loop is CASSLGVQTYEQYF. The CDR3 region has the DNA TGTGCCAGCAGTTTAGGTGTACAGACCTACGAGCAGTACTTC.

This chain joins TRBV27 and TRBJ2-1; 11 nucleotides align to TRBD1. The CDR3 runs to 15 residues. CDR1 MNHEY and CDR2 SMNVEV come from the germline V gene (reference sequence). V dropped 6 bases and J dropped 4; count of bases not matched to a gene: 5. The CDR3 coding sequence is TGTGCCAGCAGGGGACAGGGGGGCCCTTACAATGAGCAGTTCTTC. Its protein is CASRGQGGPYNEQFF.

The chain recombines TRBV13 with TRBJ2-2; 11 nucleotides line up with TRBD2. CDR3 length equals 16 residues. Germline CDR1 and CDR2: PRHDT and FYEKMQ (reference sequence). The V gene end was trimmed by 2 bases and the J gene end by 4 bases; junction bases not matched to a gene: 3. The DNA for the CDR3 is TGTGCCAGCAGCTTACGCCTAGCGGGAGGCACCGGGGAGCTGTTTTTT. Translating gives CASSLRLAGGTGELFF.

The gene calls are TRBV27 and TRBJ2-7, with 10 bases identical to TRBD1. The trim removed 6 bases at V and 4 bases at J, leaving 3 bases unmatched. Germline assignment: CDR1 MNHEY and CDR2 SMNVEV (reference sequence). This CDR3 has 13 residues. Written as DNA, the CDR3 is TGTGCCAGCAGGGGACAGGGGAATTACGAGCAGTACTTC. Its protein product is CASRGQGNYEQYF.

V usage is TRBV11-2 and J usage is TRBJ2-1, with 7 bases lining up with TRBD2. CDR3 length: 15 residues. The V segment lost 5 bases and the J segment 2 bases; nucleotides outside the gene matches: 6. The germline CDR1 and CDR2 sequences are SGHAT and FQNNGV. CDR3 coding DNA: TGTGCCAGCAGCCCGCGGACTAGGGCCTACAATGAGCAGTTCTTC. Residues: CASSPRTRAYNEQFF.

The chain's CDR3 is CASSFGLAASYEQYF. The CDR3 coding sequence is TGTGCCAGCAGCTTTGGACTAGCGGCCTCCTACGAGCAGTACTTC. This chain connects TRBV5-4 to TRBJ2-7, with 10 nucleotides matching TRBD2. This CDR3 has 15 residues. Looked up from germline, CDR1 is SGHNT and CDR2 is YYREEE (reference sequence). V dropped 2 bases and J dropped 0; count of bases not matched to a gene: 2.

The rearrangement joins TRBV11-2 to TRBJ2-1; the match to TRBD2 covers 11 bases. V gave up 0 bases and J gave up 5 bases; unmatched junction bases: 12. The length of the CDR3 is 19 residues. Germline V gene lookup returns CDR1 SGHAT and CDR2 FQNNGV. The DNA of the CDR3 is TGTGCCAGCAGCTTAGAGGTGCTAGCGGGAGGACCCCCCGACAATGAGCAGTTCTTC. Translation gives CASSLEVLAGGPPDNEQFF. The entire variable domain, with the rest obtained from reference TRBV11-2 and TRBJ2-1, is as follows: EAGVAQSPRYKIIEKRQSVAFWCNPISGHATLYWYQQILGQGPKLLIQFQNNGVVDDSQLPKDRFSAERLKGVDSTLKIQPAKLEDSAVYLCASSLEVLAGGPPDNEQFFGPGTRLTVL.

The chain carries TRBV5-1 and TRBJ2-5; 8 bases are shared with TRBD2. This CDR3 comprises 14 residues. The trim removed 4 bases at V and 5 bases at J, leaving 7 bases unmatched. The germline V gene encodes CDR1 SGHRS and CDR2 YFSETQ. This CDR3 reads CASSRGLDVETQYF. The CDR3 DNA reads as TGCGCCAGCAGCAGGGGACTAGATGTGGAGACCCAGTACTTC.

The chain joins TRBV11-3 to TRBJ1-1; D gene unclear. The germline V and J ends were trimmed by 5 bases and 3 bases, with 10 bases remaining between them. The CDR3 has 13 residues. Germline V gene data show CDR1 as SGHNT and CDR2 as YENEEA. CDR3 sequence reads: CASSLLRDTEAFF. CDR3 coding DNA: TGTGCCAGCAGCCTCTTGCGTGACACTGAAGCTTTCTTT.

The rearrangement joins TRBV19 to TRBJ2-3; D is possibly TRBD1 (6 bases). CDR3 size: 15 residues. Germline assignment: CDR1 LNHDA and CDR2 SQIVND (reference sequence). The V and J ends lost 5 bases and 6 bases respectively, with 18 bases between them. The CDR3 nucleotides are TGTGCCAGTAGTGTCTATGGGACACCGATGGATACGCAGTATTTT. Amino acid sequence: CASSVYGTPMDTQYF.

The chain joins TRBV9 to TRBJ2-1; perhaps TRBD1 as D (6 bases). The CDR3 is made up of 13 amino acids. Trimming pared 4 bases from V and 5 bases from J, leaving 10 bases between. Per the germline V gene, CDR1 is SGDLS and CDR2 is YYNGEE. In nucleotides, the CDR3 is TGTGCCAGCAGCCTGGACAGCAACAATGAGCAGTTCTTC. Protein product: CASSLDSNNEQFF.

The genes are TRBV4-1 and TRBJ1-2, with TRBD1 identical over 8 bases. The V gene's germline CDR1 is MGHRA and CDR2 YSYEKL. The CDR3 totals 17 residues. V dropped 2 bases and J dropped 0; count of bases not matched to a gene: 8. The CDR3 protein is CASSQPGGLRANYGYTF. The CDR3 DNA sequence: TGCGCCAGCAGCCAACCAGGGGGCTTGAGAGCTAACTATGGCTACACCTTC.

The chain links TRBV11-2 to TRBJ2-1, with 9 nucleotides matching TRBD1. V shed 11 bases and J 3 bases; nucleotides not matched to a gene: 14. The CDR3 sequence is 16 residues long. In germline, CDR1 is SGHAT, CDR2 FQNNGV. Here the CDR3 reads CAPNADRGNFYNEQFF. The CDR3 DNA is TGTGCCCCGAACGCGGACAGGGGAAATTTCTACAATGAGCAGTTCTTC.

This chain uses TRBV27 with TRBJ2-7, with 13 nucleotides matching TRBD2. V shed 3 bases, J shed 3 bases, and the junction held 20 bases outside the gene matches. From germline, CDR1 is MNHEY and CDR2 SMNVEV (reference sequence). The CDR3 loop spans 21 amino acids. CDR3 amino acids: CASSFHILGQRGLAGRYEQYF. The CDR3 DNA reads as TGTGCCAGCAGTTTCCATATCCTCGGACAGAGGGGACTAGCGGGACGCTACGAGCAGTACTTC.

This clone came up once. This sequence joins TRBV6-5 and TRBJ2-7, with 10 bases aligning to TRBD2. V dropped 2 bases and J dropped 7; count of bases not matched to a gene: 11. Looked up from germline, CDR1 is MNHEY and CDR2 is SVGAGI. CDR3 length: 16 amino acids. CDR3 nucleotide sequence: TGTGCCAGCAGTTACCAATCTAGCGGGAGCTTTGGGGAGCAGTACTTC. This translates into CASSYQSSGSFGEQYF.

V and J are TRBV6-1 and TRBJ2-1; D may be TRBD2 (5 bases). The germline V gene encodes CDR1 MNHNS and CDR2 SASEGT. This CDR3 has 16 amino acids. Trimming shortened V by 0 bases and J by 7 bases, and 16 bases separated the two germline ends. CDR3 sequence reads: CASSEAGAFGNNEQFF. As DNA, the CDR3 is TGTGCCAGCAGTGAAGCGGGAGCTTTCGGAAATAATGAGCAGTTCTTC.

The J gene is TRBJ1-1, the V gene TRBV13, with 10 nucleotides matching TRBD1. The V gene's germline CDR1 is PRHDT and CDR2 FYEKMQ (reference sequence). The J segment lost 0 bases and the V segment lost 3 bases, leaving 7 bases of the junction unmatched. The CDR3 is 17 residues long. CDR3 sequence reads: CASSFDRGPYMNTEAFF. The CDR3 coding sequence is TGTGCCAGCAGCTTCGACAGGGGGCCCTACATGAACACTGAAGCTTTCTTT.

V usage is TRBV10-3 and J usage is TRBJ2-1; D might be TRBD2 (5 bases). The CDR3 runs to 12 residues. V was shortened by 5 bases and J by 6 bases, with 8 bases between the two germline ends. The germline V gene has CDR1 ENHRY and CDR2 SYGVKD. The CDR3 region is CAISSGSNEQFF. The CDR3 region has the DNA TGTGCCATCAGTTCGGGGTCCAATGAGCAGTTCTTC.

The chain links TRBV19 to TRBJ2-7, with 8 nucleotides matching TRBD2. Unmatched junction bases numbered 11, after V lost 8 bases and J lost 2 bases. Germline loops: CDR1 LNHDA, CDR2 SQIVND (reference sequence). The CDR3 sequence is 15 residues long. The DNA for the CDR3 is TGTGCCAGTTCCCGGGCGGGGGGATCGGCCTACGAGCAGTACTTC. Residues: CASSRAGGSAYEQYF.

The chain carries TRBV9 and TRBJ2-3, with TRBD2 matching 9 bases. V trimming: 4 bases; J trimming: 5 bases; junction bases outside the gene matches: 5. Germline V CDR1 and CDR2: SGDLS, YYNGEE. The CDR3 spans 14 residues. CDR3 nucleotides: TGTGCCAGCAGCTCTCGGACTAGCGAAGATACGCAGTATTTT. This gives the protein CASSSRTSEDTQYF.

The chain couples TRBV13 to TRBJ2-1; the match to TRBD2 covers 7 bases. The CDR3 is 15 residues long. Losses at the gene ends were 0 bases for V and 4 bases for J; bases not matched to a gene: 3. The V gene's germline CDR1 is PRHDT and CDR2 FYEKMQ (reference sequence). The CDR3 sequence is CASSLGTSRYNEQFF. The CDR3, as DNA: TGTGCCAGCAGCTTAGGGACTAGCAGGTACAATGAGCAGTTCTTC.

This chain links TRBV27 with TRBJ2-2; the match to TRBD2 covers 7 bases. This CDR3 has 15 amino acids. Germline V gives CDR1 MNHEY, CDR2 SMNVEV (reference sequence). V was clipped by 8 bases and J by 4 bases; unmatched bases: 10. The CDR3 here is CASGLASGSTGELFF. The CDR3 coding sequence is TGTGCCAGCGGGCTGGCTAGCGGTAGCACCGGGGAGCTGTTTTTT.

The V call is TRBV5-1, the J call TRBJ2-1, with 10 bases aligning to TRBD1. There are 16 residues in the CDR3. With 4 bases clipped from V and 5 bases from J, the junction kept 9 bases outside the gene matches. The germline V gene encodes CDR1 SGHRS and CDR2 YFSETQ. The CDR3 DNA reads as TGCGCCAGCAGCCGAGCCCGGGACAGGGGAGACAATGAGCAGTTCTTC. It codes for CASSRARDRGDNEQFF.

This chain uses TRBV6-5 with TRBJ1-1; D perhaps matches TRBD1 (5 bases). Trimming removed 5 bases at V and 0 bases at J, with 7 bases between. The CDR3 contains 13 residues. Germline V CDR1 and CDR2: MNHEY, SVGAGI. The CDR3 sequence: CASSKQVNTEAFF. CDR3 in DNA: TGTGCCAGCAGTAAACAGGTGAACACTGAAGCTTTCTTT.

The chain couples TRBV10-3 to TRBJ2-2; 7 nucleotides line up with TRBD1. The ends lost 10 bases at V and 4 bases at J; junction bases unmatched: 6. Germline V gene sequence: CDR1 ENHRY, CDR2 SYGVKD. This CDR3 is built from 13 residues. CDR3 region: CATQQGSTGELFF. CDR3 nucleotide sequence: TGTGCCACCCAACAGGGGAGCACCGGGGAGCTGTTTTTT.

For this clone: This sample includes further DNA sequences coding for the same CDR3. The chain uses TRBV11-2 and TRBJ2-7, with TRBD1 matching over 8 bases. J was trimmed by 2 bases and V by 1 base; bases with no gene match: 1. This CDR3 comprises 14 residues. Germline assignment: CDR1 SGHAT and CDR2 FQNNGV. The CDR3 region is CASSLGRGPYEQYF. CDR3 nucleotides: TGTGCCAGCAGCTTAGGCAGGGGGCCCTACGAGCAGTACTTC. The variable domain in full, with the rest retrieved from reference TRBV11-2 and TRBJ2-7, is EAGVAQSPRYKIIEKRQSVAFWCNPISGHATLYWYQQILGQGPKLLIQFQNNGVVDDSQLPKDRFSAERLKGVDSTLKIQPAKLEDSAVYLCASSLGRGPYEQYFGPGTRLTVT.